The text below deals with one TCR beta chain. As yet, its antigen is unknown. With 2 bases clipped from V and 4 bases from J, the junction kept 10 bases outside the gene matches. Per the germline V gene, CDR1 is MNHEY and CDR2 is SVGAGI. This CDR3 has 16 amino acids. Single viable CD3+CD4+CD8-CD45RO+ cells were sorted as the memory CD4+ T cells. Assay: immunoSEQ multiplex PCR; the TCRdb copy retains only in-frame clones and omits some. The sample holds roughly 48,000 clones; 65% to 80% are singletons and the top ten take about 1.4%. This record comes from a study of memory CD4+ T cells and cytomegalovirus serostatus. Study-wide results and caveats: Of 150 to 200 reported CMV TCRbeta sequences, about 67 were found in memory CD4+ repertoires.

The TCR was taken from an adult in good health and CMV-seropositive. The material sequenced was memory CD4+ T cells from blood. The V call is TRBV6-5, the J call TRBJ1-1, with 7 bases that match TRBD1. The CDR3 is CASSYVIIQGTTEAFF. CDR3 in DNA: TGTGCCAGCAGTTACGTCATTATACAGGGGACCACTGAAGCTTTCTTT.